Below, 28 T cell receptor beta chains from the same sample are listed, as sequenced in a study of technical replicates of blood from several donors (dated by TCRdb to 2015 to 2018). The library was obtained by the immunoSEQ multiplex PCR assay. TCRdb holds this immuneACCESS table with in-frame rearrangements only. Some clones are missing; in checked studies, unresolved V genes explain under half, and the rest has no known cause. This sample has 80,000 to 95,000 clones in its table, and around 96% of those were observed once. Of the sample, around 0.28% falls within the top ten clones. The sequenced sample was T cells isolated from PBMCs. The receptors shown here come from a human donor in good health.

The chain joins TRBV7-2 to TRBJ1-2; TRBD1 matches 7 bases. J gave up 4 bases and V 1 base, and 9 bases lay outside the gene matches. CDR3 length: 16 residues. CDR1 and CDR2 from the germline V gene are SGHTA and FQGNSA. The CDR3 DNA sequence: TGTGCCAGCAGCTTAGTGGTCTCAGGGGGTAGCTATGGCTACACCTTC. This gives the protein CASSLVVSGGSYGYTF.

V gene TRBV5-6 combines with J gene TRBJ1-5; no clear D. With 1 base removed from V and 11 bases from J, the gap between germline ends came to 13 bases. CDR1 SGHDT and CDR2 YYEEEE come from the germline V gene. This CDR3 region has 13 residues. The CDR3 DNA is TGTGCCAGCAGCTTGTGGGTCGGGTCAGCCCAGCATTTT. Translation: CASSLWVGSAQHF. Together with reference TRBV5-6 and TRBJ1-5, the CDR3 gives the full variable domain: DAGVTQSPTHLIKTRGQQVTLRCSPKSGHDTVSWYQQALGQGPQFIFQYYEEEERQRGNFPDRFSGHQFPNYSSELNVNALLLGDSALYLCASSLWVGSAQHFGDGTRLSIL.

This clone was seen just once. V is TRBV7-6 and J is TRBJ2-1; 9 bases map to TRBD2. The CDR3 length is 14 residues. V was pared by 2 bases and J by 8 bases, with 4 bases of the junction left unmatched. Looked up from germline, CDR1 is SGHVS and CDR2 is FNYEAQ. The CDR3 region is CASSLYLAGDEQFF. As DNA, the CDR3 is TGTGCCAGCAGCTTATACTTAGCGGGAGATGAGCAGTTCTTC.

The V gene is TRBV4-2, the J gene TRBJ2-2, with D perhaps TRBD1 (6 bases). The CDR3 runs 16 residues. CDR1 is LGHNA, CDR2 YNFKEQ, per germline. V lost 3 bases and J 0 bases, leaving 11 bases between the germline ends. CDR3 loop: CASSHHRDTNTGELFF. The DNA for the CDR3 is TGTGCCAGCAGCCATCACCGGGACACGAACACCGGGGAGCTGTTTTTT.

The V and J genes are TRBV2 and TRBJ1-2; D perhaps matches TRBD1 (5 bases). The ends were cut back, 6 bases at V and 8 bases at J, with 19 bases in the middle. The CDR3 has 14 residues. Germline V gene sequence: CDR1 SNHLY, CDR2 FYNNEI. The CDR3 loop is CASRTVRLIGGYTF. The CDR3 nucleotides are TGTGCCAGCAGGACAGTCCGCCTAATCGGGGGCTACACCTTC.

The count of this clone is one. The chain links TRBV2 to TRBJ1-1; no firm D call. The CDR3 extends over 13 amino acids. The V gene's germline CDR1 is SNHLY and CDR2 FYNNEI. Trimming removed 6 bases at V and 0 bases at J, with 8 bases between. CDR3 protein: CASRTNMNTEAFF. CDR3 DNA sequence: TGTGCCAGCAGGACAAACATGAACACTGAAGCTTTCTTT.

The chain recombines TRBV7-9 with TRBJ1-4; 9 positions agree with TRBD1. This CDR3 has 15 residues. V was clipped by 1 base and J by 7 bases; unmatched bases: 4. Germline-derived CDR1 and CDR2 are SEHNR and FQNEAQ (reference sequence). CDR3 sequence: CASSLDGTGLEKLFF. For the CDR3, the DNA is TGTGCCAGCAGCTTAGACGGGACAGGGCTTGAAAAACTGTTTTTT.

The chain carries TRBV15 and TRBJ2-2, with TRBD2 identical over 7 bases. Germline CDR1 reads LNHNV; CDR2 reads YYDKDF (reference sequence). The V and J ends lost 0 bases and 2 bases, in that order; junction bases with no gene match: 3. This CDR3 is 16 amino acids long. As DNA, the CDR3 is TGTGCCACCAGCAGAGAAAGCGGGATCAACACCGGGGAGCTGTTTTTT. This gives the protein CATSRESGINTGELFF.

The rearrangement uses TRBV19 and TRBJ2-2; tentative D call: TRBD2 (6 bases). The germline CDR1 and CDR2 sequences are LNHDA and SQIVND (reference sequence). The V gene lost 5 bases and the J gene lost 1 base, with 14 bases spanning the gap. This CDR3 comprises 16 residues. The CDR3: CASSLLSGENTGELFF. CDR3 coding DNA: TGTGCCAGTAGTCTCCTCTCGGGGGAGAACACCGGGGAGCTGTTTTTT.

Here the CDR3 DNA reads TGTGCCAGCACCTCGACAGGGACCAACTATGGCTACACCTTC. This encodes CASTSTGTNYGYTF. The chain joins TRBV6-5 to TRBJ1-2, with 7 positions matching TRBD1. The CDR3 length is 14 residues. Germline V CDR1 and CDR2: MNHEY, SVGAGI. V dropped 7 bases and J dropped 2; count of bases not matched to a gene: 7.

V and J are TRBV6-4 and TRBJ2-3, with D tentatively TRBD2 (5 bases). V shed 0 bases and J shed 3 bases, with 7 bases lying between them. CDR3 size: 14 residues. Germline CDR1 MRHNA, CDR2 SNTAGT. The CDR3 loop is CASSDSRGTDTQYF. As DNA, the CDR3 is TGTGCCAGCAGTGACTCACGGGGAACAGATACGCAGTATTTT.

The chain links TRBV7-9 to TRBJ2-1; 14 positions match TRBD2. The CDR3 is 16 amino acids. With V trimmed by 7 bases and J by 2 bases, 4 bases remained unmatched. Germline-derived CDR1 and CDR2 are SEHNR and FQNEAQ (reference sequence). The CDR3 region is CASIRLAGGPYNEQFF. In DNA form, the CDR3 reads TGTGCCAGCATCCGACTAGCGGGAGGGCCCTACAATGAGCAGTTCTTC.

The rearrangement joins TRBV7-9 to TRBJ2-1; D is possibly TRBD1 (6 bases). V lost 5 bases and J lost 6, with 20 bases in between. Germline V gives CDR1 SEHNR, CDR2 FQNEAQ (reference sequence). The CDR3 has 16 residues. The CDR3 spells CASSHLQGEGSNEQFF. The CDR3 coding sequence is TGTGCCAGCAGCCATCTACAGGGAGAGGGCAGCAATGAGCAGTTCTTC.

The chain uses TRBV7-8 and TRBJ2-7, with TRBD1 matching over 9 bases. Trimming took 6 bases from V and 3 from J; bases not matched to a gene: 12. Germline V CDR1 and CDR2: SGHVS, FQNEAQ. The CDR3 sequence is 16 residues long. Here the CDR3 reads CASRQDPGQGFYEQYF. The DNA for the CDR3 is TGTGCCAGCAGACAGGATCCGGGACAGGGCTTCTACGAGCAGTACTTC.

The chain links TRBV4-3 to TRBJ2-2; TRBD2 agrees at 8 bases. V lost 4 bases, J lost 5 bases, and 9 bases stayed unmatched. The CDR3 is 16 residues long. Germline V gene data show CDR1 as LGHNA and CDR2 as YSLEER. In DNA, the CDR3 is TGCGCCAGCAGCCCCCTAACTAGCGGAGGAACCGGGGAGCTGTTTTTT. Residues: CASSPLTSGGTGELFF.

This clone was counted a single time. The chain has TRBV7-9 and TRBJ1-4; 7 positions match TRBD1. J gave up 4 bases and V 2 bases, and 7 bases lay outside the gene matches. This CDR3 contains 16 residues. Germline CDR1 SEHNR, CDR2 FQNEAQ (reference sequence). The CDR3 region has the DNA TGTGCCAGCAGCTTACGTTTCTGGGACAGTAATGAAAAACTGTTTTTT. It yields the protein CASSLRFWDSNEKLFF.

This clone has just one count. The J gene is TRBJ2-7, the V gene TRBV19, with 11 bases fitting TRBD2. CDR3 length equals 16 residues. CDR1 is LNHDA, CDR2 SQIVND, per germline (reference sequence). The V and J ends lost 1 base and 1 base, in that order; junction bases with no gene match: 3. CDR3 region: CASSIAGLAASYEQYF. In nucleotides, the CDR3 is TGTGCCAGTAGTATAGCGGGACTAGCGGCTTCCTACGAGCAGTACTTC.

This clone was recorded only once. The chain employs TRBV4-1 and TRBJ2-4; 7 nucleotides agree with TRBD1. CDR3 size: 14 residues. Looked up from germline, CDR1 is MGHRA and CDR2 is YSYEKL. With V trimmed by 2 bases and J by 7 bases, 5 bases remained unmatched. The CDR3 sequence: CASSQPLQGNIQYF. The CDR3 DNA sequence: TGCGCCAGCAGCCAACCTTTACAGGGGAACATTCAGTACTTC.

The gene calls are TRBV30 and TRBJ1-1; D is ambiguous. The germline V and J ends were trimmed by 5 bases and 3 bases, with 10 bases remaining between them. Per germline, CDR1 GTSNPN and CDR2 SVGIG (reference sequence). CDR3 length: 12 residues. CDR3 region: CAWGNQYTEAFF. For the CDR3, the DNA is TGTGCCTGGGGTAACCAGTACACTGAAGCTTTCTTT.

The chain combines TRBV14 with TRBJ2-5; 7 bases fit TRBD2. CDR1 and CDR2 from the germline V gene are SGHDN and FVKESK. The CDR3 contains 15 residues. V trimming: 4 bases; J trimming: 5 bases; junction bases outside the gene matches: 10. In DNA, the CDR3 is TGTGCCAGCAGCCCGGGACTATCGGCGGTGGAGACCCAGTACTTC. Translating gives CASSPGLSAVETQYF.

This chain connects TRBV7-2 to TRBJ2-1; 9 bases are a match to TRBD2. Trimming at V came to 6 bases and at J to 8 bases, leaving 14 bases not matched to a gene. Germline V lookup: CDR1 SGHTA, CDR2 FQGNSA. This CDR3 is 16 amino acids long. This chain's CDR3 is CASRAPWREGFDEQFF. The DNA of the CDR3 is TGTGCCAGCAGAGCGCCTTGGCGGGAGGGCTTCGATGAGCAGTTCTTC.

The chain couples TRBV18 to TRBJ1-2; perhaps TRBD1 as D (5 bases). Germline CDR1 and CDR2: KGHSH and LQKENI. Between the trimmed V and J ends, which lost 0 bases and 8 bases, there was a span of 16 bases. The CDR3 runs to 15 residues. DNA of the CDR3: TGTGCCAGCTCACCACCGGGCAGGGTAAAGGAAGGCTACACCTTC. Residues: CASSPPGRVKEGYTF.

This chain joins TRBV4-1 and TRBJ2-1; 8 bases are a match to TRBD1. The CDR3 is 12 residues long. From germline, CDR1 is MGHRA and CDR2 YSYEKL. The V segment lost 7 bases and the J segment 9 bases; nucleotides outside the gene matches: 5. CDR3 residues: CASTDRGREQFF. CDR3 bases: TGCGCCAGCACCGACAGGGGCCGTGAGCAGTTCTTC.

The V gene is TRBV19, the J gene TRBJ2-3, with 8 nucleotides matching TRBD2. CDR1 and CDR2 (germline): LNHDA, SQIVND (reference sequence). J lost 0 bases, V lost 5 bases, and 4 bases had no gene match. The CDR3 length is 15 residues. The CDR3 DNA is TGTGCCAGTAGTCCGCGGGGGGCTAGCACAGATACGCAGTATTTT. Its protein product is CASSPRGASTDTQYF.

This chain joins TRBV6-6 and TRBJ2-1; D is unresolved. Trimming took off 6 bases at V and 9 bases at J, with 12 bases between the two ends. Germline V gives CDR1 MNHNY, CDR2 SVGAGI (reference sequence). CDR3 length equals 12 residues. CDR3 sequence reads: CASSRIRIEQFF. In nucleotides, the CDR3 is TGTGCCAGCAGCAGGATCAGAATTGAGCAGTTCTTC.

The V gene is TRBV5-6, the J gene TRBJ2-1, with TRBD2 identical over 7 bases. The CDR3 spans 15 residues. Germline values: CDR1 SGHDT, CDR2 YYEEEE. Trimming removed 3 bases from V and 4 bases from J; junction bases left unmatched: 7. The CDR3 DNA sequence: TGTGCCAGCAGCTGGGACTACCAGGGTTACAATGAGCAGTTCTTC. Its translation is CASSWDYQGYNEQFF.

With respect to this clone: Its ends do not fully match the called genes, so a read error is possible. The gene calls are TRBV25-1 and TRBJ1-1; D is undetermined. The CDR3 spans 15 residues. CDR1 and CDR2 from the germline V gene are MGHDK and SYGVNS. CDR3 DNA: TGTGCCAGCAGGGAATATAGGACTTCGGACACTGAAGCTTTCTTT. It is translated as CASREYRTSDTEAFF.

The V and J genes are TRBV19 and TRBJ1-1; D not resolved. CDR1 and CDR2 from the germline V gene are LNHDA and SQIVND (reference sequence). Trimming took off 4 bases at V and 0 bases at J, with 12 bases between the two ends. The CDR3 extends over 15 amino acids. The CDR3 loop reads CASSKQITVNTEAFF. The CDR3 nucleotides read TGTGCCAGTAGTAAACAGATAACTGTGAACACTGAAGCTTTCTTT.